Described below is a single T cell receptor beta chain sequence and its context. Its antigen is unknown. The sample comes from a study of T cell responses to AZD1222 COVID-19 vaccine. This table comes from immunoSEQ multiplex PCR, and its TCRdb copy is limited to in-frame clones, with some not included. In the table there are 90,000 to 120,000 clones, 85% to 90% of which are singletons. General study points: Spike-specific TCR breadth and depth went up after people got two AZD1222 doses. Repertoire sampling happened only post peak T cell response. It should be noted that donors were predominantly white British and more often female, and clonal diversity was possibly underestimated.

Germline CDR1 is LNHNV and CDR2 is YYDKDF (reference sequence). Trimming took 0 bases from V and 4 from J, leaving 7 bases between them. The length of the CDR3 is 13 residues. This material consisted of peripheral blood, taken on day 0 of AZD1222 vaccination. This clonotype was sampled from an adult in good health. The chain links TRBV15 to TRBJ2-7; D not resolved. The DNA for the CDR3 is TGTGCCACCAGCAGAGATCTGGGATACGAGCAGTACTTC. This gives the protein CATSRDLGYEQYF.